This T cell receptor beta chain comes out of a study of cytotoxic CD8 clonotypes in ibrutinib-treated CLL. This CDR3 is built from 15 residues. With V trimmed by 2 bases and J by 1 base, 4 bases remained unmatched. Germline CDR1 is SGHRS and CDR2 is YFSETQ. This clone was recorded once. The intended depth for sequencing was 1 in 200,000 to 1 in 1 million T cells. The repertoire was sequenced with immunoSEQ multiplex PCR; TCRdb's copy has only in-frame clones and lacks some. The sample contains approximately 47,000 clones, approximately 70% of which appear only once. The V gene is TRBV5-1, the J gene TRBJ1-1, with TRBD1 identical over 8 bases. This receptor was taken from a human donor with chronic lymphocytic leukemia. The sample here was PBMCs, taken after 24 months of ibrutinib treatment. The CDR3 DNA is TGCGCCAGCAGCTTCAGGGGGCAAAAGAACACTGAAGCTTTCTTT. Translated: CASSFRGQKNTEAFF.